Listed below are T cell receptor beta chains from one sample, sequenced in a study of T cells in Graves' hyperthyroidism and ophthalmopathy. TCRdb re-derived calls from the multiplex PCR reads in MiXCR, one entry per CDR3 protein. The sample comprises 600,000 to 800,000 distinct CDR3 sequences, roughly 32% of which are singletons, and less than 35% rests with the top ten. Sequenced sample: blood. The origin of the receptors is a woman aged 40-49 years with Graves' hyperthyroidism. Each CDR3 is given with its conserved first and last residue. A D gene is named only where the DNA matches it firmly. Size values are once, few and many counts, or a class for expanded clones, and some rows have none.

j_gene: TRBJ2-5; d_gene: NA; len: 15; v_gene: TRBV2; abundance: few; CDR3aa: CASSLRWRIQETQYF; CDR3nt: TGTGCCAGCAGTCTCCGATGGCGGATCCAAGAGACCCAGTACTTC
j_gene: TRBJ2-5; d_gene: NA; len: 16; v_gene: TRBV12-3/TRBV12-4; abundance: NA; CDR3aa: CASSSIGEGGQETQYF; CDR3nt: TGTGCCAGCAGTTCTATTGGGGAGGGGGGCCAAGAGACCCAGTACTTC
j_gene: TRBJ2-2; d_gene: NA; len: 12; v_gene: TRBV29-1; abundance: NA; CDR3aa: CSAGLEDGELFF; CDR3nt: TGCAGCGCGGGACTTGAGGACGGGGAGCTGTTTTTT
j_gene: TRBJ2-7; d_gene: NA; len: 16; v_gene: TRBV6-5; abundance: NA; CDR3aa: CASSYYSGDIVYEQYF; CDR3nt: TGTGCCAGCAGTTACTATTCTGGGGATATCGTCTACGAGCAGTACTTC
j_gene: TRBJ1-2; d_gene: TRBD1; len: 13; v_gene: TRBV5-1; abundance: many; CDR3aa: CASSPRTGQGYTF; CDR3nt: TGCGCCAGCAGCCCGCGGACAGGGCAAGGCTACACCTTC
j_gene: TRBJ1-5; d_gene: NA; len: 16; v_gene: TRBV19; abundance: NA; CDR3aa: CASSIGEGTGNQPQHF; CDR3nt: TGTGCCAGTAGTATAGGTGAGGGGACGGGCAATCAGCCCCAGCATTTT
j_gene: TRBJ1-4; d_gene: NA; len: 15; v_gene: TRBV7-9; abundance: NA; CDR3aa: CASSLGAPAKERLFF; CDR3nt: TGTGCCAGCAGCTTAGGGGCGCCGGCTAAAGAAAGACTGTTTTTT
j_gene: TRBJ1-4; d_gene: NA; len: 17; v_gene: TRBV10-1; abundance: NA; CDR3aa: CASSESGGQSTNEKLFF; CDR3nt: TGCGCCAGCAGTGAGTCCGGTGGACAGTCTACTAATGAAAAACTGTTTTTT
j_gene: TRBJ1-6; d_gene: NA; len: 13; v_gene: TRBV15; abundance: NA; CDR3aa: CATSSQVNSPLHF; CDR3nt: TGTGCCACCAGCAGCCAAGTCAACTCACCCCTCCACTTT
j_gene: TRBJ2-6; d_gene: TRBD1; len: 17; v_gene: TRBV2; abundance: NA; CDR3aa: CASSGTGQNSGANVLTF; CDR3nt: TGTGCCAGCAGTGGGACAGGCCAAAACTCTGGGGCCAACGTCCTGACTTTC
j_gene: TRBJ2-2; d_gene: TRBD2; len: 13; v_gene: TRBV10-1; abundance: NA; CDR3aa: CASSNKGASGLFF; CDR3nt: TGCGCCAGCAGCAATAAAGGGGCTAGCGGGCTGTTTTTT
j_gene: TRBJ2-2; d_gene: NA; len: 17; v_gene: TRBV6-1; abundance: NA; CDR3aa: CASSKRSPGVNTGELFF; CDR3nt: TGTGCCAGCAGCAAGAGATCCCCGGGGGTGAACACCGGGGAGCTGTTTTTT
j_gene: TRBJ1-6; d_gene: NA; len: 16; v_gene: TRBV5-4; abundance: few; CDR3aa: CASSLGGAHENSPLHF; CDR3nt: TGTGCCAGCAGCTTGGGGGGGGCGCATGAGAATTCACCCCTCCACTTT
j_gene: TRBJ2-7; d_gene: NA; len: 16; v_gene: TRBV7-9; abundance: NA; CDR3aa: CASNLAGVRSVNEQYF; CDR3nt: TGTGCCAGCAACCTCGCCGGGGTAAGATCTGTCAATGAGCAGTACTTC
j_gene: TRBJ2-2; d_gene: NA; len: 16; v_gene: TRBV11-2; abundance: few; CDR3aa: CASSFLAGTNTGELFF; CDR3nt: TGCGCCAGCAGCTTCCTTGCGGGCACGAACACCGGGGAGCTGTTTTTT
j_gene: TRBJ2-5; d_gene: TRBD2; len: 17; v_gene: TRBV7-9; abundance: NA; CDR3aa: CASSLGGLAGVPETQYF; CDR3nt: TGTGCCAGCAGCTTAGGTGGACTAGCGGGAGTTCCAGAGACCCAGTACTTC
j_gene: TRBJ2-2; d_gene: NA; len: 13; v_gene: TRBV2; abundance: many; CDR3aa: CASFTQGTGELFF; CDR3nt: TGTGCCAGCTTCACGCAGGGAACCGGGGAGCTGTTTTTT
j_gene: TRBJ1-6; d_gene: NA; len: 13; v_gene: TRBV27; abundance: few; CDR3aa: CASSSTSESPLHF; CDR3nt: TGTGCCAGCAGTTCCACCTCCGAATCACCCCTCCACTTT
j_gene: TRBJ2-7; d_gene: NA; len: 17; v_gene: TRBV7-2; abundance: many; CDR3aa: CASSLVAFIGGLYEQYF; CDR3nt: TGTGCCAGCAGCTTAGTGGCGTTTATTGGGGGGCTCTACGAGCAGTACTTC
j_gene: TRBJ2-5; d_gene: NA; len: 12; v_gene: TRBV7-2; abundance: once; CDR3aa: CASYTIGETQYF; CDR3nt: TGTGCCAGCTACACGATCGGGGAGACCCAGTACTTC
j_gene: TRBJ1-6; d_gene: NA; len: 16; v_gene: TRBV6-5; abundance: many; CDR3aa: CATQVSQGNGGSPLHF; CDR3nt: TGTGCCACCCAGGTATCCCAGGGGAATGGAGGCTCACCCCTCCACTTT
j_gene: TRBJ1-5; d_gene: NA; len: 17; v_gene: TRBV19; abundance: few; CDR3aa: CASSIIGFRGSNQPQHF; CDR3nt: TGTGCCAGTAGTATAATTGGGTTTCGAGGGAGCAATCAGCCCCAGCATTTT
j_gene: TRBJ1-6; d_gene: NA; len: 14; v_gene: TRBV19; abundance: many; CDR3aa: CASSRDSGNSPLHF; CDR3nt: TGTGCCAGTAGTAGAGACAGCGGTAATTCACCCCTCCACTTT
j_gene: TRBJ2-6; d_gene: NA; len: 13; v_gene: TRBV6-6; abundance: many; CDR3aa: CASKGAGANVLTF; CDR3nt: TGTGCCAGCAAAGGAGCCGGGGCCAACGTCCTGACTTTC
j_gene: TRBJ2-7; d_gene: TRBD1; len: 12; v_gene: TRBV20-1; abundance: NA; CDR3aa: CSARDRVYEQYF; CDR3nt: TGCAGTGCTAGGGACAGGGTCTACGAGCAGTACTTC
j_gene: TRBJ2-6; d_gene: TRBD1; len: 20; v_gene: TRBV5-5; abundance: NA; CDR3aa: CASSFRPGQGVSTGANVLTF; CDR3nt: TGTGCCAGCAGCTTTCGCCCCGGACAGGGTGTATCCACTGGGGCCAACGTCCTGACTTTC
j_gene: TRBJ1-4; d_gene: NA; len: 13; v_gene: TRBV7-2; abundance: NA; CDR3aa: CASSFPENEKLFF; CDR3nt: TGTGCCAGCAGCTTTCCGGAAAATGAAAAACTGTTTTTT
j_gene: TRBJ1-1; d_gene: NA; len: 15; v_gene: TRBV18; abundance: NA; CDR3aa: CASSPIERMNTEAFF; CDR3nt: TGTGCCAGCTCACCTATTGAGCGAATGAACACTGAAGCTTTCTTT
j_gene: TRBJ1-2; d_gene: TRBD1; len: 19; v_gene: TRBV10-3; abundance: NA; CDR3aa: CAISLTEVGTGVDREGYTF; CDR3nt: TGTGCCATCAGTCTAACGGAAGTCGGGACAGGGGTGGATAGGGAAGGCTACACCTTC
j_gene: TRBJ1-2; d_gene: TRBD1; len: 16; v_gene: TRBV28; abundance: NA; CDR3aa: CASSFSGTGGSYGYTF; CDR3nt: TGTGCCAGCAGTTTCTCCGGGACAGGGGGCAGCTATGGCTACACCTTC
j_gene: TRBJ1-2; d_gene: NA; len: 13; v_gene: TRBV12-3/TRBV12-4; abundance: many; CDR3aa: CASSGQSNYGYTF; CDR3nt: TGTGCCAGCAGTGGACAGTCTAACTATGGCTACACCTTC
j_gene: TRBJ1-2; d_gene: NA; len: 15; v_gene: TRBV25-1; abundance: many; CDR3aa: CASSELGELSYGYTF; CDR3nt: TGTGCCAGCAGTGAATTAGGGGAATTGAGCTATGGCTACACCTTC
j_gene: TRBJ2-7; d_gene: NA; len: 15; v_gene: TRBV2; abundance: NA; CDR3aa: CASQYGGADSYEQYF; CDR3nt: TGTGCCAGCCAATATGGGGGGGCAGACAGCTACGAGCAGTACTTC